A single sample is the source of the 13 T cell receptor beta chains below, sequenced in a study of cytomegalovirus exposure and HLA in healthy donors (dated by TCRdb to about 2017). Libraries were prepared through the immunoSEQ multiplex PCR assay. TCRdb took over this immuneACCESS table, retaining in-frame rearrangements with V and J assigned. Such tables are incomplete; in checked studies, under half of the missing clones stem from an unresolved V gene, and the remainder is unexplained. Here the sample has 150,000 to 200,000 clones; around 90% occur a single time. About 2.7% of the sample goes to the ten largest clones. The specimen was PBMCs. These receptor sequences come from a man aged 18 to 35 in good health and CMV-seronegative.

The chain has TRBV2 and TRBJ2-1; D might be TRBD2 (5 bases). The CDR3 sequence is 13 residues long. The V gene lost 2 bases and the J gene lost 8 bases, with 10 bases spanning the gap. CDR1 and CDR2 from the germline V gene are SNHLY and FYNNEI. CDR3 sequence reads: CASSETRYYEQFF. The CDR3 nucleotides read TGTGCCAGCAGTGAAACTAGATACTATGAGCAGTTCTTC.

The chain links TRBV2 to TRBJ2-3; TRBD2 might be the D (6 bases). CDR3 size: 13 residues. The germline CDR1 and CDR2 sequences are SNHLY and FYNNEI. V lost 7 bases, J lost 2 bases, and 10 bases lay in between. CDR3 DNA sequence: TGTGCCAGCAACGCGGGGATCACAGATACGCAGTATTTT. Protein sequence: CASNAGITDTQYF. The complete variable domain, with remaining parts taken from reference TRBV2 and TRBJ2-3, reads EPEVTQTPSHQVTQMGQEVILRCVPISNHLYFYWYRQILGQKVEFLVSFYNNEISEKSEIFDDQFSVERPDGSNFTLKIRSTKLEDSAMYFCASNAGITDTQYFGPGTRLTVL.

The chain couples TRBV28 to TRBJ2-7; TRBD1 aligns across 9 bases. V trimming: 5 bases; J trimming: 3 bases; junction bases outside the gene matches: 5. Per germline, CDR1 MDHEN and CDR2 SYDVKM. The CDR3 consists of 14 residues. CDR3 sequence reads: CASSNRDRDYEQYF. The CDR3, as DNA: TGTGCCAGCAGTAACCGGGACAGGGACTACGAGCAGTACTTC. Drawing the rest from reference TRBV28 and TRBJ2-7, the complete variable domain is DVKVTQSSRYLVKRTGEKVFLECVQDMDHENMFWYRQDPGLGLRLIYFSYDVKMKEKGDIPEGYSVSREKKERFSLILESASTNQTSMYLCASSNRDRDYEQYFGPGTRLTVT.

The rearrangement links TRBV28 to TRBJ1-1; D gene ambiguous. Germline CDR1 is MDHEN and CDR2 is SYDVKM. Trimming took 3 bases from V and 6 from J, leaving 14 bases between them. The CDR3 length is 14 residues. The CDR3 DNA sequence: TGTGCCAGCAGTTTTCGGTCCCGCGGCTCTGAAGCTTTCTTT. This translates into CASSFRSRGSEAFF.

The chain has TRBV6-1 and TRBJ2-7, with no clear D. V dropped 5 bases and J dropped 8 bases, with 13 bases sitting between them. Germline V lookup: CDR1 MNHNS, CDR2 SASEGT. This CDR3 is 12 amino acids long. The CDR3 nucleotides read TGTGCCAGCAGTCTCCCGGCGGAGAAGCAGTACGTC. Translating gives CASSLPAEKQYV.

CDR3 nucleotide sequence: TGTGCCAGCAGCTTGGGGGACAGGGGGCGAGTCTATGGCTACACCTTC. This translates into CASSLGDRGRVYGYTF. V usage is TRBV5-4 and J usage is TRBJ1-2, with 12 positions matching TRBD1. The CDR3 has 16 residues. From germline, CDR1 is SGHNT and CDR2 YYREEE (reference sequence). The V gene end was trimmed by 0 bases and the J gene end by 4 bases; junction bases not matched to a gene: 4.

This chain links TRBV27 with TRBJ2-1, with 7 bases identical to TRBD1. The CDR3 totals 14 residues. Losses at the gene ends were 2 bases for V and 15 bases for J; bases not matched to a gene: 13. Germline CDR1 is MNHEY and CDR2 is SMNVEV (reference sequence). The CDR3 coding sequence is TGTGCCAGCAGTTTAAAAGGGGGCGAAAGACGGACGTTCTTC. It yields the protein CASSLKGGERRTFF.

J is TRBJ2-7 and V is TRBV29-1; TRBD2 matches at 8 bases. This CDR3 is built from 13 residues. Unmatched junction bases numbered 6, after V lost 7 bases and J lost 1 base. Germline-derived CDR1 and CDR2 are SQVTM and ANQGSEA. Here the CDR3 DNA reads TGCAGCGCCCTTTCTAGCGGGTCCTACGAGCAGTACTTC. It translates to CSALSSGSYEQYF.

The table lists this clone with a count of one. Mismatch with germline at one junction end may stem from a read error. J is TRBJ2-5 and V is TRBV7-7; D may be TRBD1 (6 bases). The CDR3 length is 14 residues. The V gene's germline CDR1 is SSHAT and CDR2 FNYEAQ (reference sequence). The DNA of the CDR3 is TGTGCTAGCAGCCCCGTAGGGGGCCAAGAGACCCAGTACTTC. Translating gives CASSPVGGQETQYF.

In this sample, this clone turned up a few times. The chain combines TRBV30 with TRBJ1-1; D might be TRBD1 (6 bases). The V end was cut by 7 bases, the J end by 7 bases, with 19 bases between. The CDR3 runs to 13 residues. Germline CDR1 and CDR2: GTSNPN and SVGIG (reference sequence). The CDR3 bases are TGTGCCTCCGAAAGGGGGGGAGAGAATGAAGCTTTCTTT. Translating it yields CASERGGENEAFF.

The genes are TRBV18 and TRBJ2-7; 8 nucleotides align to TRBD1. The J segment lost 4 bases and the V segment lost 5 bases, leaving 4 bases of the junction unmatched. The CDR3 length is 13 residues. Germline V CDR1 and CDR2: KGHSH, LQKENI. CDR3 protein: CASSAGGSYEQYF. The CDR3 DNA reads TGTGCCAGCTCAGCAGGGGGCTCATACGAGCAGTACTTC.

The chain carries TRBV28 and TRBJ1-3; 8 bases map to TRBD1. This CDR3 contains 14 residues. Losses at the gene ends were 7 bases for V and 4 bases for J; bases not matched to a gene: 6. From germline, CDR1 is MDHEN and CDR2 SYDVKM. The CDR3 sequence is CASKGQVGGNTIYF. The DNA of the CDR3 is TGTGCCAGCAAGGGACAGGTTGGAGGAAACACCATATATTTT.

V gene TRBV28 combines with J gene TRBJ2-3; the D gene is possibly TRBD2 (7 bases). The length of the CDR3 is 15 residues. With 4 bases removed from V and 1 base from J, the gap between germline ends came to 12 bases. From germline, CDR1 is MDHEN and CDR2 SYDVKM. Here the CDR3 DNA reads TGTGCCAGCAGTTCCCCGGGGGGCGGCACAGATACGCAGTATTTT. Its protein product is CASSSPGGGTDTQYF.